The rows below give T cell receptor beta chains drawn from one sample of a study of CD8 T cells in Susac syndrome. MiXCR, run by TCRdb on the immunoSEQ multiplex PCR reads, gives a single entry per CDR3 protein. The table shows about 130,000 distinct CDR3 sequences, with 75% to 90% occurring only once. Source material: CD8+ T cells from PBMCs. The receptors stem from a human donor with multiple sclerosis. Both conserved end residues are trimmed from each CDR3. Fields, in order: V gene, D gene, J gene, CDR3 protein. A D gene is named only where the DNA matches it firmly.

V: TRBV6-2/TRBV6-3; D: TRBD2; J: TRBJ2-5; CDR3: ASSSSTSGRSVTQY
V: TRBV30; D: NA; J: TRBJ1-1; CDR3: ACSENEAF
V: TRBV4-3; D: NA; J: TRBJ1-5; CDR3: ASSRGPDQPQH
V: TRBV29-1; D: NA; J: TRBJ1-1; CDR3: SVDRVTEAF
V: TRBV5-1; D: TRBD1; J: TRBJ1-1; CDR3: ASSLDIYGAGGWTEAF
V: TRBV3-1; D: NA; J: TRBJ2-3; CDR3: ASQNTQDYPQGTQY
V: TRBV12-3/TRBV12-4; D: NA; J: TRBJ2-1; CDR3: ASSRLLTNEQF
V: TRBV7-6; D: TRBD1; J: TRBJ2-1; CDR3: ASSLDSRGKMNNEQF
V: TRBV20-1; D: NA; J: TRBJ2-1; CDR3: SARDHDSYNEQF
V: TRBV5-8; D: NA; J: TRBJ1-1; CDR3: ASSLSGTPLMAF
V: TRBV10-1; D: NA; J: TRBJ1-1; CDR3: ASSEPLKGSNTEAF
V: TRBV6-1; D: NA; J: TRBJ1-1; CDR3: ASSSQGSNTEAF
V: TRBV10-3; D: TRBD1; J: TRBJ2-1; CDR3: AISDRGDRTDNEQF
V: TRBV19; D: NA; J: TRBJ1-1; CDR3: ASSPGATEAF
V: TRBV4-3; D: NA; J: TRBJ1-3; CDR3: ASSQDRALPISGNTIY
V: TRBV12-3/TRBV12-4; D: TRBD1; J: TRBJ1-2; CDR3: ASSDTPGQGRGGYT
V: TRBV4-1; D: TRBD1; J: TRBJ2-1; CDR3: ASSHPRTGYEQF
V: TRBV5-4; D: NA; J: TRBJ2-3; CDR3: ASSYEGGSDTQY
V: TRBV4-1; D: TRBD1; J: TRBJ1-1; CDR3: ASSQPGTANTEAF
V: TRBV7-9; D: NA; J: TRBJ1-4; CDR3: ASSSTSLTATNEKLF
V: TRBV14; D: TRBD1; J: TRBJ1-1; CDR3: ASSHRQGRGTEAF
V: TRBV6-5; D: TRBD2; J: TRBJ2-1; CDR3: ASSYLLKRGGGNEQF
V: TRBV6-1; D: NA; J: TRBJ1-6; CDR3: ASSQGVGGSPLH
V: TRBV6-1; D: NA; J: TRBJ1-5; CDR3: ASSDEDYSNQPQH
V: TRBV2; D: NA; J: TRBJ2-1; CDR3: ASRGVEQF
V: TRBV13; D: TRBD1; J: TRBJ2-3; CDR3: ASSERTGPTDTQY
V: TRBV2; D: NA; J: TRBJ1-5; CDR3: ASSELGGRQPQH
V: TRBV7-9; D: NA; J: TRBJ1-1; CDR3: ASSLGDPTEAF
V: TRBV7-9; D: TRBD1; J: TRBJ2-3; CDR3: ASSVPRDREDTQY
V: TRBV7-2; D: TRBD1; J: TRBJ2-7; CDR3: ASSPLTGAEQY
V: TRBV19; D: NA; J: TRBJ1-5; CDR3: ASWDGNSNQPQH
V: TRBV29-1; D: NA; J: TRBJ1-4; CDR3: SASQGLTTNEKLF
V: TRBV29-1; D: NA; J: TRBJ2-3; CDR3: SVFEDFTDTQY
V: TRBV7-8; D: NA; J: TRBJ1-6; CDR3: ASSLDRPWDYNSPLH
V: TRBV27; D: NA; J: TRBJ2-1; CDR3: ASSPSYNEQF
V: TRBV19; D: TRBD1; J: TRBJ2-1; CDR3: ASSTGDRAYNEQF
V: TRBV4-1; D: NA; J: TRBJ1-2; CDR3: ASSLRRVPVRWQGYT
V: TRBV6-5; D: NA; J: TRBJ2-1; CDR3: ASSYFWGKGYNEQF
V: TRBV28; D: NA; J: TRBJ1-2; CDR3: ASRLRQFSNYGYT
V: TRBV28; D: NA; J: TRBJ2-5; CDR3: ASSLVQGPETQY
V: TRBV15; D: NA; J: TRBJ1-1; CDR3: ATRGQGNTEAF